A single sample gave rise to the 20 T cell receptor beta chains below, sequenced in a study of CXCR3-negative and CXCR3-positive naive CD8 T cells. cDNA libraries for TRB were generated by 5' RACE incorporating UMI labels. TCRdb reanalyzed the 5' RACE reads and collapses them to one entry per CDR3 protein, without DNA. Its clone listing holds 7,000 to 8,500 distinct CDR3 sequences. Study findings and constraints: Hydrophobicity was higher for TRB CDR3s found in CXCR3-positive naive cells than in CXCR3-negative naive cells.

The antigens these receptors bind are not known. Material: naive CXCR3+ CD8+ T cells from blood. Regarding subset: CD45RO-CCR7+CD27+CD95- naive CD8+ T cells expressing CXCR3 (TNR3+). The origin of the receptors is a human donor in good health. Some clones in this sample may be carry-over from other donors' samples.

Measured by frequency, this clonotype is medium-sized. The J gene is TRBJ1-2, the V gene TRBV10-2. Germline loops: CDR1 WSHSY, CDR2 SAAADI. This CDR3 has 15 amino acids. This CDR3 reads CASSESWTANYGYTF.

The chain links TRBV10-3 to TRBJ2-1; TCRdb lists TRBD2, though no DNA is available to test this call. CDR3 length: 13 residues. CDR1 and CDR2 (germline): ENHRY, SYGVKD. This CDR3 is CAINGLADNEQFF.

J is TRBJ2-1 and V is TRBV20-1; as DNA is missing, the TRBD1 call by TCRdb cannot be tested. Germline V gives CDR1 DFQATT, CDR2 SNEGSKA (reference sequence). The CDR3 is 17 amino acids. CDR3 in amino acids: CSARVTPGSSSYNEQFF.

The CDR3 is CASSLATVLGTSFSYEQYF. This chain uses TRBV11-2 with TRBJ2-7; TCRdb's D call of TRBD2 is untestable without DNA. There are 19 residues in the CDR3. Per germline, CDR1 SGHAT and CDR2 FQNNGV.

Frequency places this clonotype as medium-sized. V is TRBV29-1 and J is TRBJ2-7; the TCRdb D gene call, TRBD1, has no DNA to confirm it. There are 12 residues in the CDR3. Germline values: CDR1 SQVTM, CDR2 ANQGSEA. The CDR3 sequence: CSVVVVGEEQYF.

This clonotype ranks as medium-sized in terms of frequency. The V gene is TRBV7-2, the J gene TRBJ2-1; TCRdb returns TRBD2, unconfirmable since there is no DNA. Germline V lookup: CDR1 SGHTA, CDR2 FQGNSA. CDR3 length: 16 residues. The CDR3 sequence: CASSWGNRLGGNEQFF.

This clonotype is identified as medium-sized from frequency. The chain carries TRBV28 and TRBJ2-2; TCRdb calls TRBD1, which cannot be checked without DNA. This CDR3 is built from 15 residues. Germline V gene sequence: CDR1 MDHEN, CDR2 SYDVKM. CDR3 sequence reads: CASSHWGADTGELFF.

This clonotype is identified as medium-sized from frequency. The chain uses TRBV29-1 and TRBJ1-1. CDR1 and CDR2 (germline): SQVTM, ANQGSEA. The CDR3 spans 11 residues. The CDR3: CSVAGLTEAFF. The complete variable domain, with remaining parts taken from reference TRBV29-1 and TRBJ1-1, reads SAVISQKPSRDICQRGTSLTIQCQVDSQVTMMFWYRQQPGQSLTLIATANQGSEATYESGFVIDKFPISRPNLTFSTLTVSNMSPEDSSIYLCSVAGLTEAFFGQGTRLTVV.

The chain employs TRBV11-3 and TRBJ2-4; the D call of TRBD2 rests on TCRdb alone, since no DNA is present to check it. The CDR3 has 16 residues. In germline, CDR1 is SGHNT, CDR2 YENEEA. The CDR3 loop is CASSPRAGAEKNIQYF.

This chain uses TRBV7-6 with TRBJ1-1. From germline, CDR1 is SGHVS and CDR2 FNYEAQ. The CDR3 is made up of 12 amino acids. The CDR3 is CASSSLGTEAFF.

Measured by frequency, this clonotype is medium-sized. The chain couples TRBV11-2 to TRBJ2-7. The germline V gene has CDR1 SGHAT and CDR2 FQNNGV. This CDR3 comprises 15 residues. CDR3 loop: CASSSLPSQSYEQYF.

CDR3 sequence: CASGVVTTNEKLFF. The genes are TRBV7-9 and TRBJ1-4. CDR3 size: 14 residues. CDR1 is SEHNR, CDR2 FQNEAQ, per germline (reference sequence).

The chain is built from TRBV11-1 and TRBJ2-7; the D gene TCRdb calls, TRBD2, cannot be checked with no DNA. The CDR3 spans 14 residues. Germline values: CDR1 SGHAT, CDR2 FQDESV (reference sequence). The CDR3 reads CASSLAGRRYEQYF.

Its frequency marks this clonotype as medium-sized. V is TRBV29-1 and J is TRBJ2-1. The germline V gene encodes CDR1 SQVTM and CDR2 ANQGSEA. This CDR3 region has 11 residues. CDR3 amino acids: CSVATAGEQFF.

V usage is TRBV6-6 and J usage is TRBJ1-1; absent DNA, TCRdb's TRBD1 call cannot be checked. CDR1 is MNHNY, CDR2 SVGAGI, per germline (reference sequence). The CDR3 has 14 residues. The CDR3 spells CASSYAGERTEAFF.

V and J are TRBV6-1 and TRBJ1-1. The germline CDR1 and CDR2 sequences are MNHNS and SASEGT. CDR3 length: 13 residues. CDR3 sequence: CASSVEYPTEAFF.

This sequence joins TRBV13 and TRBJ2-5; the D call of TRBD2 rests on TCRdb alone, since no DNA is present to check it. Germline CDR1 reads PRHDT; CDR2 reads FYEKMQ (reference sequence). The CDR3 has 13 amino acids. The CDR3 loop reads CASSPGLQETQYF. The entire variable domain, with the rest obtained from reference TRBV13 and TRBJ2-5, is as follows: AAGVIQSPRHLIKEKRETATLKCYPIPRHDTVYWYQQGPGQDPQFLISFYEKMQSDKGSIPDRFSAQQFSDYHSELNMSSLELGDSALYFCASSPGLQETQYFGPGTRLLVL.

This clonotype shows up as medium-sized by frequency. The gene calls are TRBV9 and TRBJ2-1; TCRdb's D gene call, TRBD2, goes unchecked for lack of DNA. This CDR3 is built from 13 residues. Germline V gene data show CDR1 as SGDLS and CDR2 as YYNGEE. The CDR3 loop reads CASSVNSGNEQFF.

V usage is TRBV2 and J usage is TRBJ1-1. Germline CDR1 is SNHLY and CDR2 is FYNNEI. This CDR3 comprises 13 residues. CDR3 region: CASIPELNTEAFF.

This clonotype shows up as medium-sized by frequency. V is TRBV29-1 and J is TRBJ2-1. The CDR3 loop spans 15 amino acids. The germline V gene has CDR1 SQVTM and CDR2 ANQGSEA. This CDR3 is CSAHPAGSSYNEQFF.